Sequencing of this TCR beta chain was carried out in a study of blood T cell repertoires in COVID-19. Study-level background: Samples came from the United States, Italy and Spain, spanning acute and convalescent COVID-19.

V lost 7 bases and J lost 8, with 11 bases in between. Germline V gene data show CDR1 as MNHEY and CDR2 as SVGAGI. The CDR3 has 11 amino acids. Only in-frame clones appear in the TCRdb table, and some are missing; sequencing was by immunoSEQ multiplex PCR. Here the sample spans about 68,000 clones, roughly 84% being singletons. The TCR originated in a man aged 45-65 years with active COVID-19. The chain carries TRBV6-5 and TRBJ1-2, with D unclear. Specimen: peripheral blood. CDR3 region: CASMGERGYTF. For the CDR3, the DNA is TGTGCCAGCATGGGAGAAAGGGGCTACACCTTC.